The 16 T cell receptor beta chains in this list originate from one sample, sequenced in a study of T cells in Graves' hyperthyroidism and ophthalmopathy. Researchers amplified the TCR beta CDR3 regions from RNA transcripts. Primed by the HTBI set, a first-round RT-PCR was run on the TCR CDR3. Each CDR3 protein is one row after TCRdb ran MiXCR on the multiplex PCR reads. The sample lists some 620,000 distinct CDR3 sequences, about a sixth seen once, with 3.8% in the top ten. The sequenced material came from blood. The receptors derive from a young woman with Graves' hyperthyroidism.

This clonotype was seen many times. This chain joins TRBV20-1 and TRBJ2-7; D gene ambiguous. Germline-derived CDR1 and CDR2 are DFQATT and SNEGSKA (reference sequence). The V end lost 4 bases, the J end lost 2 bases, and 12 bases lay between the germline ends. The CDR3 spans 13 residues. The CDR3 DNA reads as TGCAGTGCTACCAAGCGAGTCCCCTACGAGCAGTACTTC. Amino acid sequence: CSATKRVPYEQYF.

This clonotype was detected a few times. The chain combines TRBV4-2 with TRBJ1-1; D gene ambiguous. The CDR3 has 15 amino acids. Looked up from germline, CDR1 is LGHNA and CDR2 is YNFKEQ. V gave up 1 base and J gave up 1 base, with 10 bases separating them. In DNA, the CDR3 is TGTGCCAGCAGCCAAGTTGGCAGGCCGAACACTGAAGCTTTCTTT. The encoded protein is CASSQVGRPNTEAFF.

In this sample, this clonotype turned up many times. This chain joins TRBV28 and TRBJ2-7; 9 nucleotides align to TRBD1. The junction had 9 bases not matched to a gene; V was cut back by 6 bases and J by 6 bases. The germline CDR1 and CDR2 sequences are MDHEN and SYDVKM. The CDR3 loop spans 14 amino acids. CDR3 DNA sequence: TGTGCCAGCAGGTTACCGGGACAGGGAAGCGAGCAGTACTTC. Translated: CASRLPGQGSEQYF.

This clonotype was picked up one time. One base away lies a much larger clone, so this may be a sequencing read error. In nucleotides, the CDR3 is TGTGCCTGGAGGAGACAGTACTACGAGCAGTACTTC. This sequence encodes CAWRRQYYEQYF. The rearrangement uses TRBV30 and TRBJ2-7; D may be TRBD1 (5 bases). The V and J ends lost 3 bases and 3 bases respectively, with 9 bases between them. The germline gives CDR1 GTSNPN, CDR2 SVGIG (reference sequence). This CDR3 spans 12 amino acids.

This clonotype has ten or more counts. The chain uses TRBV6-1 and TRBJ1-1, with D possibly TRBD1 on 6 matching bases. Trimming pared 3 bases from V and 0 bases from J, leaving 8 bases between. This CDR3 contains 14 residues. The germline V gene has CDR1 MNHNS and CDR2 SASEGT. CDR3 region: CASSDGQMNTEAFF. In DNA, the CDR3 is TGTGCCAGCAGTGACGGACAGATGAACACTGAAGCTTTCTTT.

The sample holds a few counts of this clonotype. The chain recombines TRBV2 with TRBJ2-2; 12 nucleotides line up with TRBD1. Per germline, CDR1 SNHLY and CDR2 FYNNEI. V was pared by 8 bases and J by 4 bases, with 5 bases of the junction left unmatched. The CDR3 loop spans 15 amino acids. The CDR3 reads CASGGQGAGTGELFF. The CDR3 DNA sequence: TGTGCCAGCGGGGGACAGGGGGCGGGCACCGGGGAGCTGTTTTTT.

This clonotype appeared a few times. The chain couples TRBV5-4 to TRBJ1-5; 9 nucleotides match TRBD1. This CDR3 has 15 amino acids. Losses at the gene ends were 5 bases for V and 4 bases for J; bases not matched to a gene: 7. The germline V gene has CDR1 SGHNT and CDR2 YYREEE (reference sequence). CDR3 protein: CASSLDRGENQPQHF. CDR3 bases: TGTGCCAGCAGTCTGGACAGGGGTGAAAATCAGCCCCAGCATTTT. The variable domain in full, completed from reference TRBV5-4 and TRBJ1-5, reads ETGVTQSPTHLIKTRGQQVTLRCSSQSGHNTVSWYQQALGQGPQFIFQYYREEENGRGNFPPRFSGLQFPNYSSELNVNALELDDSALYLCASSLDRGENQPQHFGDGTRLSIL.

This clonotype was counted between two and nine times. The chain links TRBV28 to TRBJ2-7; possibly TRBD2 for D (5 bases). The V gene's germline CDR1 is MDHEN and CDR2 SYDVKM. Trimming took 10 bases from V and 1 from J, leaving 8 bases between them. The CDR3 is 11 amino acids. The CDR3 DNA follows: TGTGCCACAACTAGATCCTACGAGCAGTACTTC. Translated: CATTRSYEQYF.

This clonotype was seen many times. The V and J genes are TRBV12-3 or TRBV12-4 and TRBJ1-2; tentatively, D is TRBD1 (6 bases). This CDR3 comprises 13 residues. V was pared by 5 bases and J by 5 bases, with 12 bases between. The CDR3 spells CASSAGQTYGYTF. The CDR3 DNA reads TGTGCCAGCAGTGCGGGACAAACATATGGCTACACCTTC.

This clonotype was counted many times. The J gene is TRBJ1-2, the V gene TRBV5-5; D is perhaps TRBD1 (5 bases). This CDR3 is built from 14 residues. The V gene's germline CDR1 is SGHKS and CDR2 YYEKEE (reference sequence). Trimming left V 1 base short and J 7 bases short, with 14 bases between. The CDR3 region is CASSLPGAGGGYTF. The CDR3 coding sequence is TGTGCCAGCAGCTTGCCCGGGGCCGGGGGTGGCTACACCTTC.

Many counts were recorded for this clonotype. V usage is TRBV28 and J usage is TRBJ2-2; a possible D gene is TRBD1 (6 bases). Between the trimmed V and J ends, which lost 8 bases and 4 bases, there was a span of 11 bases. Germline-derived CDR1 and CDR2 are MDHEN and SYDVKM. CDR3 length equals 13 residues. The CDR3: CASLSGVTGELFF. In DNA form, the CDR3 reads TGTGCCAGCCTTTCAGGGGTCACCGGGGAGCTGTTTTTT.

This clonotype was detected a few times. The J gene is TRBJ1-1, the V gene TRBV29-1, with a tentative D call TRBD1 (6 bases). The V and J ends lost 4 bases and 1 base respectively, with 13 bases between them. The CDR3 has 14 amino acids. Germline loops: CDR1 SQVTM, CDR2 ANQGSEA. CDR3 sequence: CSVVRGASNTEAFF. In DNA, the CDR3 is TGCAGCGTTGTTAGGGGGGCATCGAACACTGAAGCTTTCTTT.

There are a few counts of this clonotype. CDR3 sequence: CASSFGGKNEQYF. The CDR3 DNA follows: TGTGCCAGCAGTTTTGGTGGGAAAAACGAGCAGTACTTC. The chain is built from TRBV12-3 or TRBV12-4 and TRBJ2-7; D not certain. The CDR3 runs 13 residues. V lost 3 bases to trimming and J lost 5 bases, with 11 bases between them.

In this sample, this clonotype turned up many times. The chain uses TRBV6-5 and TRBJ2-3; D remains ambiguous. The germline V gene encodes CDR1 MNHEY and CDR2 SVGAGI. The CDR3 runs 13 residues. Trimming took off 0 bases at V and 4 bases at J, with 5 bases between the two ends. The DNA of the CDR3 is TGTGCCAGCAGTTACTCGGTCCCAGATACGCAGTATTTT. Its translation is CASSYSVPDTQYF.

The rearrangement joins TRBV20-1 to TRBJ2-3, with TRBD2 matching over 8 bases. With 1 base clipped from V and 4 bases from J, the junction kept 10 bases outside the gene matches. CDR3 size: 16 residues. Germline V gene sequence: CDR1 DFQATT, CDR2 SNEGSKA (reference sequence). The CDR3, as DNA: TGCAGTGCTAGAGCAAGCGGGAGTCGAGACTCAGATACGCAGTATTTT. It codes for CSARASGSRDSDTQYF.

As concerns this clonotype: A much larger clone differs by one base, so this may be a read error. This chain links TRBV2 with TRBJ2-5; D not resolved. The CDR3 spans 11 residues. The V end lost 7 bases, the J end lost 0 bases, and 3 bases lay between the germline ends. Germline CDR1 and CDR2: SNHLY and FYNNEI. Written as DNA, the CDR3 is TGTGCCAGCATGGACCAAGAGACCCAGTACTTC. This sequence encodes CASMDQETQYF.